The clone carrying this T cell receptor (beta chain) came up once. The CDR3 spans 15 residues. The V gene's germline CDR1 is SGDLS and CDR2 YYNGEE. The V segment lost 7 bases and the J segment 2 bases; nucleotides outside the gene matches: 11. Original processing notes: It was from reference gene primer amplification that nucleated cell counts were estimated. Sequencing was performed with immunoSEQ multiplex PCR; in TCRdb, only in-frame clones are kept and a portion is missing. The DNA gave D and trimming, while V, J and clone size come from that table. Here the sample spans some 31,000 clones, 90% to 95% being singletons. These data belong to a study of blood T cell repertoires in COVID-19. Overall study context: The United States, Italy and Spain supplied acute and convalescent COVID-19 samples. T cells, B-cell-depleted T cells, or PBMCs provided the cDNA or gDNA that served as material.

The chain links TRBV9 to TRBJ2-5, with TRBD2 matching over 7 bases. The sequencing input was peripheral blood. The TCR was taken from a human donor in a cohort sampled during active COVID-19. CDR3 in amino acids: CASSPGGAIQETQYF. In DNA form, the CDR3 reads TGTGCCAGCTCTCCGGGGGGAGCAATACAAGAGACCCAGTACTTC.